A selection of T cell receptor beta chains follows, all from one sample in a study of cytomegalovirus exposure and HLA in healthy donors. Data came from immunoSEQ multiplex PCR; TCRdb stores just in-frame clones and leaves some out. The sample yields under 150,000 clones, less than 85% seen once. What was sequenced was PBMCs. The source of these receptors is a male donor in good health and CMV-seronegative. Both conserved end residues are part of each CDR3. Fields, in order: V gene, CDR3 protein.

V: TRBV30
CDR3: CAWSATGGVVSGYTF

V: TRBV9
CDR3: CASSVDSSYGYTF

V: TRBV6-1
CDR3: CASTQLRELFF

V: TRBV30
CDR3: CAWYRGNGYTF

V: TRBV2
CDR3: CASSEEGNGYTF

V: TRBV7-9
CDR3: CASSTGTGASNEQFF

V: TRBV7-9
CDR3: CASIRTDLNTEAFF

V: TRBV18
CDR3: CASSPLDSSGNTIYF

V: TRBV12-5
CDR3: CASAPPGSNYGYTF

V: TRBV6-1
CDR3: CASSEAPGSSYEQYF

V: TRBV27
CDR3: CASSLAGEVEKLFF

V: TRBV19
CDR3: CASSTGTGSFQPQHF

V: TRBV6-5
CDR3: CASSYSQGYQPQHF

V: TRBV4-1
CDR3: CASSQASGTGYGYTF

V: TRBV18
CDR3: CASSPIGGQGQETQYF

V: TRBV9
CDR3: CASSIRDSQDTQYF

V: TRBV5-1
CDR3: CASSLGTYEQYF

V: TRBV7-9
CDR3: CASSFPREVGGEKLFF

V: TRBV7-2
CDR3: CASSFGSGGLGETQYF

V: TRBV7-8
CDR3: CASAPDRVDTEAFF

V: TRBV11-3
CDR3: CASSRNKGQGECEQYF

V: TRBV30
CDR3: CAWSHRGQIAPLHF

V: TRBV6-4
CDR3: CASSPGSGGSDTQYF

V: TRBV13
CDR3: CASSTQTDSTGELFF